Listed here is a single TCR beta chain. Its matching antigen is unknown. This entry comes from a study of cytomegalovirus exposure and HLA in healthy donors. Study observations and caveats: A classifier reportedly called cytomegalovirus status with high sensitivity and specificity.

Use of 60 Vbeta and 13 Jbeta primers characterized the PCR. The table came from immunoSEQ multiplex PCR; TCRdb's copy has only in-frame clones and leaves some out. This table has around 160,000 clones, almost 80% appearing once. Germline CDR1 ENHRY, CDR2 SYGVKD. With 0 bases clipped from V and 2 bases from J, the junction kept 3 bases outside the gene matches. This CDR3 comprises 18 residues. This receptor was obtained from a woman in her 40s in good health and CMV-seropositive. Sequenced material: PBMCs. This chain joins TRBV10-3 and TRBJ2-3, with 15 nucleotides matching TRBD2. CDR3 residues: CAISESGTSGGITDTQYF. DNA of the CDR3: TGTGCCATCAGTGAGTCGGGGACTAGCGGGGGGATCACAGATACGCAGTATTTT.